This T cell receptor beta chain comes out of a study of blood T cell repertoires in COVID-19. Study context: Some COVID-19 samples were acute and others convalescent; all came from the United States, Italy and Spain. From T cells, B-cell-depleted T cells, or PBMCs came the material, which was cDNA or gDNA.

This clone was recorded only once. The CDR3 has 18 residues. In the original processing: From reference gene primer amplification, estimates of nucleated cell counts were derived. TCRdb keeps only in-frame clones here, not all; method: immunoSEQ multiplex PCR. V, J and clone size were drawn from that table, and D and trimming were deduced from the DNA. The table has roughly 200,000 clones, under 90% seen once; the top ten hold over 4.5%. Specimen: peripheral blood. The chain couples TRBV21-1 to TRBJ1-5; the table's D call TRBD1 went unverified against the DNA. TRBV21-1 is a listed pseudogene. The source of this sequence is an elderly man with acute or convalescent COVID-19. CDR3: CASSKGTGFSVSNQPQHF. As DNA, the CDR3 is TGTGCCAGCAGCAAAGGGACAGGGTTTTCGGTAAGCAATCAGCCCCAGCATTTT.